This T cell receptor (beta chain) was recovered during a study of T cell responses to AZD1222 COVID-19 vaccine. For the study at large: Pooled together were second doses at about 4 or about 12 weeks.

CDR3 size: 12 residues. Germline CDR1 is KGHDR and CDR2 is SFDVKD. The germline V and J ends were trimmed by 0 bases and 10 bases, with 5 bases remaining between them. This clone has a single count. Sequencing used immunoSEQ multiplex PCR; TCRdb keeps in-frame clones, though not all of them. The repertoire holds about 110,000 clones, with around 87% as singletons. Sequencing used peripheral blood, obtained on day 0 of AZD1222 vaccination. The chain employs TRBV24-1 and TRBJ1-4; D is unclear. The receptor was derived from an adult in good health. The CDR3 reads CATSDLRGKLFF. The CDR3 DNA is TGTGCCACCAGTGATTTGCGAGGAAAACTGTTTTTT.